The rows below give T cell receptor beta chains drawn from one sample of a study of response to subunit inactivated influenza vaccine. TCRdb re-called the RT-PCR reads through MiXCR, storing one row per CDR3 protein. The sample includes a few hundred thousand distinct CDR3 sequences, about a tenth seen only once; the top ten take about 12%. Sample: PBMCs from blood, taken roughly 6 weeks after vaccination. These receptors originate from a man in his fifties who received an inactivated influenza vaccine. Each CDR3 is given without its conserved first and last residue. Size tells how often a clone was seen (once, few, many) or the class of an expanded clone, and some rows leave it out.

size: NA
V: TRBV7-2
J: TRBJ2-5
CDR3: ASSLRVEETQY

size: NA
V: TRBV7-2
J: TRBJ2-5
CDR3: ASGLQETQY

size: few
V: TRBV7-8
J: TRBJ2-7
CDR3: ASSLGGFLYEQY

size: many
V: TRBV5-1
J: TRBJ1-1
CDR3: ASSLEGDEAF

size: few
V: TRBV7-2
J: TRBJ1-1
CDR3: ASSFLRGRMNTEAF

size: NA
V: TRBV7-9
J: TRBJ2-1
CDR3: ASSPTLLRGNNEQF

size: many
V: TRBV12-3/TRBV12-4
J: TRBJ2-2
CDR3: ASRPGAGELF

size: few
V: TRBV3-1
J: TRBJ2-5
CDR3: ATVSGETETQY

size: few
V: TRBV6-2/TRBV6-3
J: TRBJ2-1
CDR3: ASSYDRGGEQF

size: NA
V: TRBV3-1
J: TRBJ2-7
CDR3: ASSQAGGLEQY

size: NA
V: TRBV18
J: TRBJ2-5
CDR3: ASSRIKESQY

size: NA
V: TRBV27
J: TRBJ2-1
CDR3: ACSRRRLAGPSSYNEQF

size: NA
V: TRBV15
J: TRBJ1-1
CDR3: ATSREGWGRGNTEAF

size: NA
V: TRBV19
J: TRBJ1-2
CDR3: ASSIRAGNYGYT

size: NA
V: TRBV2
J: TRBJ2-3
CDR3: ASRNSGGATPSTDTQY

size: many
V: TRBV30
J: TRBJ1-6
CDR3: AWTSPSSYNSPLH

size: few
V: TRBV4-1
J: TRBJ1-4
CDR3: ASSPADATNEKLF

size: NA
V: TRBV7-2
J: TRBJ1-5
CDR3: ASSLASGGGQPQH

size: many
V: TRBV7-9
J: TRBJ2-5
CDR3: ASSGLAGGLQETQY

size: NA
V: TRBV6-1
J: TRBJ2-7
CDR3: ASRMGHSYEQY

size: NA
V: TRBV9
J: TRBJ2-3
CDR3: ASSVGPQDTQY

size: few
V: TRBV20-1
J: TRBJ1-6
CDR3: SAGQNSPLH

size: many
V: TRBV12-3/TRBV12-4
J: TRBJ2-7
CDR3: ASSLSSGSYEQY

size: NA
V: TRBV6-1
J: TRBJ1-6
CDR3: ASMNSGPRNSPLH

size: many
V: TRBV5-1
J: TRBJ2-5
CDR3: ASSLSGGTQETQY

size: NA
V: TRBV7-2
J: TRBJ2-7
CDR3: ASSLGPLMGYEQY

size: many
V: TRBV12-3/TRBV12-4
J: TRBJ2-3
CDR3: ASASGGTDTQY

size: NA
V: TRBV10-1
J: TRBJ1-6
CDR3: ASIADSPLH

size: few
V: TRBV7-2
J: TRBJ2-1
CDR3: ASSSQTSGNVFEQF

size: few
V: TRBV5-6
J: TRBJ2-3
CDR3: ASSSGQGASATQY

size: many
V: TRBV6-5
J: TRBJ1-1
CDR3: ASSYYPYTEAF

size: NA
V: TRBV25-1
J: TRBJ2-1
CDR3: ASGRGWDEQF

size: NA
V: TRBV5-1
J: TRBJ2-5
CDR3: ASSPLDRRGTQY

size: few
V: TRBV2
J: TRBJ2-7
CDR3: ASPPRQGYYEQY

size: NA
V: TRBV12-3/TRBV12-4
J: TRBJ2-1
CDR3: ASKTSRNEQF

size: NA
V: TRBV5-1
J: TRBJ2-3
CDR3: ASSSTGDTQY